Listed here is a single T cell receptor beta chain. Its antigen has not been determined. Within one base of it there is no much larger clone, and no base qualities were kept. PBMCs were isolated by Ficoll-Paque density gradient centrifugation. This sample was included in a study of T-cell memory formation after mild COVID-19 (dated by TCRdb to about 2021). Regarding the study in general: Most TCR sequence clusters were specific to one of the two donors. In a couple of donors, T-cell clones that expanded and contracted after mild COVID-19 were tracked by sequencing TCRalpha and TCRbeta repertoires over time. The cohort was made up of two young adult volunteers, one female and one male, who were previously healthy.

Summary of the overall study and its limitations: The second-wave clones that peaked on day 37 were not confirmed to be SARS-CoV-2 specific. Some responding clones were detected in pre-infection memory, which suggested that pre-existing cross-reactive memory T cells had joined the SARS-CoV-2 response. From day 15 to 85, contracting clones showed balanced CD4/CD8 phenotypes, whereas a second wave of clones that expanded from day 15 to 37 leaned towards CD4+. Contracting CD4+ clones were found mainly in CM and EM memory subsets, while CD8+ clones were enriched in EMRA. The study covered only a couple of mild cases, and larger cohorts including severe cases with pre-infection samples were considered necessary.

Looking up the germline V gene yields CDR1 MNHNS and CDR2 SASEGT. V and J are truncated by 1 base and 1 base respectively, leaving an intervening sequence of 14 bases. The CDR3 has 17 amino acids, counting the end cysteine and phenylalanine. This entry keeps only the CDR3 DNA: 51 bases, framed from base 1. The instrument was an Illumina NovaSeq 6000. TCRalpha and TCRbeta cDNA libraries were built by 5'RACE with constant-segment primers, adding sample barcodes and unique molecular identifiers. RNA was extracted from every sample with Trizol reagent. Amplification of the libraries took two PCR steps, and the second step added a second sample barcode plus Illumina TruSeq adapters. Libraries were sequenced on an Illumina NovaSeq with 2 x 150 bp paired-end reads. In the original analysis: With migec v1.2.7, reads were demultiplexed and then collapsed into UMI-guided consensus sequences. Using mixcr v2.1.11, the UMI consensuses were aligned to TRA and TRB V and J templates and assembled into clonotypes. A clonotype was counted as expanded or contracted only if both edgeR and NoisET called the change significant, with noise models trained on biological replicates. For edgeR calls, a false discovery rate-adjusted p below 0.01 and a log2 fold-change threshold of 1 were applied. As an exploratory analysis of dynamics, max-normalized trajectories of the 1000 most abundant clonotypes were examined by PCA with hierarchical clustering. The CD4 or CD8 phenotype of responding clones was assigned using the separately sequenced CD4+ and CD8+ repertoires. TCRdb ran its own pipeline on the public reads, namely fastp trimming at Q25 and MiXCR clone calling, and kept in-frame beta chains. One record per CDR3 amino acid sequence lists the most common genes and DNA. The V and J calls follow TCRdb's processing rather than the paper's. Recorded for this sample are about 200,000 distinct CDR3 sequences; around 8.8% of them occurred a single time. The biggest ten clones account for approximately 3.3% of the sample.

What was sequenced was PBMCs or a T cell subset sorted from them (not recorded which). This chain joins TRBV6-1 to TRBJ1-3; confidence is insufficient to name the D gene. This TCR was sampled from a man aged 18 to 29 who had mild COVID-19 (a few samples of this study predate the infection). The sample titles of this study are shuffled in the database, so cell type and time point are left out; the donor was told from shared clones. The CDR3 protein: CASSEVGRGKSGNTIYF. The nucleotide sequence is given as TGTGCCAGCAGTGAAGTCGGCCGTGGGAAGTCTGGAAACACCATATATTTT.